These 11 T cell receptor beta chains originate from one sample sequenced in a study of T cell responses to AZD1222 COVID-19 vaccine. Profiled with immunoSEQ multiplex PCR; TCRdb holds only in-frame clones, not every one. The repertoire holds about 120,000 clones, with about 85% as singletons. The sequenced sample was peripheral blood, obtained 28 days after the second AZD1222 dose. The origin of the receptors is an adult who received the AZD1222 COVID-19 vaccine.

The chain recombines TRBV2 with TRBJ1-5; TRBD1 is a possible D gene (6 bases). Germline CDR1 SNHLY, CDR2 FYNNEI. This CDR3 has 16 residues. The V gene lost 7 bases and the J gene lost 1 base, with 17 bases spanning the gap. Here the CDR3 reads CASTQGPYRSNQPQHF. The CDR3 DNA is TGTGCCAGCACTCAGGGGCCCTACCGGAGCAATCAGCCCCAGCATTTT.

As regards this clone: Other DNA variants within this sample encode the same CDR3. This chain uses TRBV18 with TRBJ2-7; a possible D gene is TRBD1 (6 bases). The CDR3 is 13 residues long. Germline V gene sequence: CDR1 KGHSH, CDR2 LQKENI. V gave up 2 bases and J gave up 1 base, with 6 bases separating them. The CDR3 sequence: CASSPGQSYEQYF. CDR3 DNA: TGTGCCAGCTCACCAGGACAGTCCTACGAGCAGTACTTC.

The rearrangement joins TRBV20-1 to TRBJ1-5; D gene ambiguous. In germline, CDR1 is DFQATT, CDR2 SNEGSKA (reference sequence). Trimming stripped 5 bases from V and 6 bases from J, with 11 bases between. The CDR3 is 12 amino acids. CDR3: CSAGEVGQPQHF. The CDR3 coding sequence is TGCAGTGCTGGTGAGGTAGGTCAGCCCCAGCATTTT.

The CDR3 sequence: CASSARVVNEKLFF. Written as DNA, the CDR3 is TGTGCCAGCAGTGCCCGGGTGGTCAATGAAAAACTGTTTTTT. The chain joins TRBV28 to TRBJ1-4; no definite D call. V dropped 5 bases and J dropped 5 bases, with 12 bases sitting between them. Germline loops: CDR1 MDHEN, CDR2 SYDVKM. The CDR3 spans 14 residues.

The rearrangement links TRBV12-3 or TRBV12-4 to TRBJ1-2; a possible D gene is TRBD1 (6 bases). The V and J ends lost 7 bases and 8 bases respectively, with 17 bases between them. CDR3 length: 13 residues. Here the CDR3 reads CASTLTGRNGYTF. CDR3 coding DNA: TGTGCCAGCACCCTAACAGGGAGAAACGGCTACACCTTC.

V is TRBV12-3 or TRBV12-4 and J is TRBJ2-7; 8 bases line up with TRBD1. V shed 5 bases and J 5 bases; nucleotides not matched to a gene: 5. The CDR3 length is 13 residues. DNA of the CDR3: TGTGCCAGCAGTCCCCAGGACAGGGACGAGCAGTACTTC. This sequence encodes CASSPQDRDEQYF.

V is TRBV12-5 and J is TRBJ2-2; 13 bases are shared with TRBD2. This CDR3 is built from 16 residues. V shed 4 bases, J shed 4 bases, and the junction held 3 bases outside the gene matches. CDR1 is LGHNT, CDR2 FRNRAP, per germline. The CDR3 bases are TGTGCTAGTGGTTCCCGACTAGCGGGGGGCACCGGGGAGCTGTTTTTT. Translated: CASGSRLAGGTGELFF.

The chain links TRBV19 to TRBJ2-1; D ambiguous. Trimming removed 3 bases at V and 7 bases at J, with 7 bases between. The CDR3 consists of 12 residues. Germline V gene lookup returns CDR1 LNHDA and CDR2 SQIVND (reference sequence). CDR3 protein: CASSIGRNEQFF. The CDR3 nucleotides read TGTGCCAGTAGTATCGGGCGAAATGAGCAGTTCTTC.

The CDR3 sequence: CASKSFYAGNTEAFF. The CDR3 DNA follows: TGTGCCAGTAAGTCTTTCTACGCAGGGAACACTGAAGCTTTCTTT. This rearrangement joins TRBV19 to TRBJ1-1; D gene uncertain. V lost 7 bases to trimming and J lost 1 base, with 16 bases between them. The CDR3 covers 15 residues. Per germline, CDR1 LNHDA and CDR2 SQIVND (reference sequence).

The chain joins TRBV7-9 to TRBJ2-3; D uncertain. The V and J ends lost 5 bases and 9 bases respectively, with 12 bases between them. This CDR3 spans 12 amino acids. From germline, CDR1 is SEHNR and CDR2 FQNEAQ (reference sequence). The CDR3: CASSPTAQTQYF. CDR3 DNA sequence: TGTGCCAGCAGCCCTACGGCTCAAACGCAGTATTTT.

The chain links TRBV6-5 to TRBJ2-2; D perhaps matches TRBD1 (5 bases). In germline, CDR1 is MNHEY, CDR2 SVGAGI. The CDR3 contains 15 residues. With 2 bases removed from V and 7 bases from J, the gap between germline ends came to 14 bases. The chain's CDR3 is CASSYLSGLGGELFF. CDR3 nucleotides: TGTGCCAGCAGTTACCTCTCAGGGTTGGGCGGGGAGCTGTTTTTT.